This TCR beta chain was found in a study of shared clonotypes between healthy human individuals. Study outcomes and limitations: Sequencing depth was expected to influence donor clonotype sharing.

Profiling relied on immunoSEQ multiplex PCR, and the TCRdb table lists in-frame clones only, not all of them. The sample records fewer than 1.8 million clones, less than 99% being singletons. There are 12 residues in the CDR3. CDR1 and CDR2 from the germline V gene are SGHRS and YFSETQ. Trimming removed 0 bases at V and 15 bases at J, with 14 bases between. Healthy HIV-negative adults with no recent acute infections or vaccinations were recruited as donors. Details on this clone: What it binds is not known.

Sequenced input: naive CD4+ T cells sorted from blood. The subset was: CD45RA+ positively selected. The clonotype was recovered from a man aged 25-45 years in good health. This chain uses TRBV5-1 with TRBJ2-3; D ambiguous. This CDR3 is CASSLDSTPTYF. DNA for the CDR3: TGCGCCAGCAGCTTGGATTCTACGCCTACCTATTTT.